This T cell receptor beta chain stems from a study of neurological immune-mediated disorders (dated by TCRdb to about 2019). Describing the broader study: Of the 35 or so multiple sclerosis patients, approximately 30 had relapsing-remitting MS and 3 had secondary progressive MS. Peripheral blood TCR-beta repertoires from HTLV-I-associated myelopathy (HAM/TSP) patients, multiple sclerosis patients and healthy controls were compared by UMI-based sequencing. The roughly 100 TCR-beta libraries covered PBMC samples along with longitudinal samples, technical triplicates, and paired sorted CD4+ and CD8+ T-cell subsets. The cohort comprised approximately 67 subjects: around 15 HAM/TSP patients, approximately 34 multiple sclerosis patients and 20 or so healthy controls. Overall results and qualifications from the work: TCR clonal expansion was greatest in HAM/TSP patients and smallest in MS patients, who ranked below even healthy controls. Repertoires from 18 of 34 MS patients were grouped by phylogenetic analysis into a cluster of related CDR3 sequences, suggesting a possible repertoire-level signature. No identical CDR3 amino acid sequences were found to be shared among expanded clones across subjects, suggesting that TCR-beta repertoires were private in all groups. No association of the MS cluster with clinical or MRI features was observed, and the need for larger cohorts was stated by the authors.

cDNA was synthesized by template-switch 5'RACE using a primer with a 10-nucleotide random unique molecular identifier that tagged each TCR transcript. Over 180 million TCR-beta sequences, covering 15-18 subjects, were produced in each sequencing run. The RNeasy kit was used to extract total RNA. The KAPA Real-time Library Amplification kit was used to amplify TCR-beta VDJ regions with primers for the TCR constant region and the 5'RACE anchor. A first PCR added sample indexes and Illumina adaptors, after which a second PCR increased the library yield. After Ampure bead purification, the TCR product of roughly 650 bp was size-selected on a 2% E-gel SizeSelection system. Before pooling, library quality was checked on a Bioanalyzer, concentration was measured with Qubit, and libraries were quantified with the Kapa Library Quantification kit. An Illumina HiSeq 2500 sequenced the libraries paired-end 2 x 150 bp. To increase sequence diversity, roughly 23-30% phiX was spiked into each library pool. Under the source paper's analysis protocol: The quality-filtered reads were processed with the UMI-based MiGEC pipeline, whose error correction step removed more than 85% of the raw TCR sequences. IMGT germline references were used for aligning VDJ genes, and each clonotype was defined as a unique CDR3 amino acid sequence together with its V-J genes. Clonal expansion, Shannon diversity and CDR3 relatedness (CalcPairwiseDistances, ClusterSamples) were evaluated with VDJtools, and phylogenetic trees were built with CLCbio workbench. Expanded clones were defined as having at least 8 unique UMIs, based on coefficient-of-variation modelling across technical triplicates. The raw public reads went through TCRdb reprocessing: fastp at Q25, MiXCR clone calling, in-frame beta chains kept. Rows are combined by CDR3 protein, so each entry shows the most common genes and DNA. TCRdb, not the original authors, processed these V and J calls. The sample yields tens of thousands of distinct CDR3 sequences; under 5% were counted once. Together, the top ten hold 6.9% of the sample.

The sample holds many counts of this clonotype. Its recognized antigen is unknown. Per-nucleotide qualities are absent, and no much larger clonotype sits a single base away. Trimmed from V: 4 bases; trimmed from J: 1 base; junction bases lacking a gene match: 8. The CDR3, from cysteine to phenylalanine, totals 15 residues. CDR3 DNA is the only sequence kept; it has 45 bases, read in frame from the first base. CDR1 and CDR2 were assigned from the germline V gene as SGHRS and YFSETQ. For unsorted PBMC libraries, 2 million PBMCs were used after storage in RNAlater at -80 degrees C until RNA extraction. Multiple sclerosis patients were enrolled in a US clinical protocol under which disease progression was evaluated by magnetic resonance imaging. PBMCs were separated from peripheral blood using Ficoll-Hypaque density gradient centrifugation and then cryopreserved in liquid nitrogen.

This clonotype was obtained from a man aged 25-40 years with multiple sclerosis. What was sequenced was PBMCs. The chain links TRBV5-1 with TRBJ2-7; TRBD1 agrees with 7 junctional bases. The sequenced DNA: TGCGCCAGCAGCGCTACATGGGACAGTTCCTACGAGCAGTACTTC. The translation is CASSATWDSSYEQYF.